The 16 T cell receptor beta chains below come from one sample, sequenced in a study of OX40 agonist ivuxolimab in advanced cancers. The library came from the immunoSEQ multiplex PCR assay. The table comes from immuneACCESS by way of TCRdb, which keeps in-frame sequences with V and J called. Part of the clones is missing from these tables; in studies checked, under half for an unresolved V gene and the rest for unknown reasons. For this sample the table gives 85,000 to 130,000 clones, of which approximately 90% were detected only once. The top ten constitute around 0.31% of the sample. The sample in question was CD4+ or CD8+ T cells sorted from blood, obtained in a trial of the OX40 agonist ivuxolimab. The receptors stem from an adult with an advanced solid tumor such as melanoma, head and neck, liver or kidney cancer.

The chain joins TRBV5-6 to TRBJ2-1, with D tentatively TRBD2 (6 bases). Germline V gives CDR1 SGHDT, CDR2 YYEEEE. This CDR3 spans 17 amino acids. The V gene lost 3 bases and the J gene lost 3 bases, with 19 bases spanning the gap. CDR3 loop: CASSSTRGRGDYNEQFF. The DNA for the CDR3 is TGTGCCAGCAGCTCTACCCGTGGGCGGGGCGACTACAATGAGCAGTTCTTC.

This chain uses TRBV5-1 with TRBJ2-5; D call uncertain. With the DNA end fitting TRBJ2-7 better, the J assignment may be wrong. CDR3 length: 12 residues. CDR1 SGHRS and CDR2 YFSETQ come from the germline V gene. CDR3 in DNA: TGCGCCAGCAGCGAGGCCTCCTACGAGCAGTACTTC. Residues: CASSEASYEQYF.

This chain joins TRBV27 and TRBJ1-2; D perhaps matches TRBD1 (5 bases). Trimming left V 3 bases short and J 1 base short, with 9 bases between. Germline V gives CDR1 MNHEY, CDR2 SMNVEV (reference sequence). This CDR3 comprises 14 residues. CDR3 DNA sequence: TGTGCCAGCAGTTTTTCAGGGCGTAACTATGGCTACACCTTC. This gives the protein CASSFSGRNYGYTF.

The count of this clone is one. This rearrangement joins TRBV4-3 to TRBJ2-2; possibly TRBD1 for D (5 bases). The germline V and J ends were trimmed by 0 bases and 3 bases, with 8 bases remaining between them. Germline lookup yields CDR1 LGHNA and CDR2 YSLEER. The CDR3 spans 15 residues. CDR3 in DNA: TGCGCCAGCAGCCAAGAAACAGGATACACCGGGGAGCTGTTTTTT. It encodes CASSQETGYTGELFF.

This clone turned up a few times. The V gene is TRBV21-1, the J gene TRBJ2-7; TRBD2, the table's D call, was not compared with the DNA. TRBV21-1 corresponds to a pseudogene. CDR3 size: 15 residues. The CDR3 here is CASSKVRLAQNEQYF. CDR3 nucleotide sequence: TGTGCCAGCAGCAAAGTCCGACTAGCTCAGAACGAGCAGTACTTC.

The chain is built from TRBV2 and TRBJ2-6, with D possibly being TRBD1 (6 bases). The CDR3 spans 16 residues. The V end was cut by 5 bases, the J end by 4 bases, with 15 bases between. Germline values: CDR1 SNHLY, CDR2 FYNNEI. The CDR3: CASSPGHFAGANVLTF. DNA of the CDR3: TGTGCCAGCAGTCCGGGACACTTCGCGGGGGCCAACGTCCTGACTTTC.

The rearrangement joins TRBV19 to TRBJ1-4; D remains ambiguous. V was shortened by 2 bases and J by 0 bases, with 10 bases between the two germline ends. The CDR3 is 16 residues long. CDR1 and CDR2 from the germline V gene are LNHDA and SQIVND (reference sequence). CDR3 sequence (DNA): TGTGCCAGTAGTATATCCCGACAAGCAACTAATGAAAAACTGTTTTTT. This encodes CASSISRQATNEKLFF.

The gene calls are TRBV13 and TRBJ2-3; the match to TRBD2 covers 15 bases. The CDR3 is made up of 16 amino acids. The J segment lost 5 bases and the V segment lost 2 bases, leaving 2 bases of the junction unmatched. Germline CDR1 is PRHDT and CDR2 is FYEKMQ (reference sequence). The CDR3 here is CASSLRTSGRGDTQYF. The CDR3, as DNA: TGTGCCAGCAGCTTACGGACTAGCGGGAGGGGAGATACGCAGTATTTT.

V usage is TRBV28 and J usage is TRBJ1-5; D might be TRBD1 (5 bases). The germline V gene has CDR1 MDHEN and CDR2 SYDVKM. Trimming left V 6 bases short and J 4 bases short, with 13 bases between. The CDR3 totals 14 residues. CDR3 residues: CASRSGTANQPQHF. In DNA form, the CDR3 reads TGTGCCAGCAGGTCTGGGACCGCTAATCAGCCCCAGCATTTT.

This rearrangement joins TRBV15 to TRBJ2-5, with 11 bases identical to TRBD2. Germline trimming cut 3 bases from V and 1 base from J; bases unmatched to any gene: 4. The CDR3 contains 16 residues. Germline loops: CDR1 LNHNV, CDR2 YYDKDF (reference sequence). The CDR3 region has the DNA TGTGCCACCAGCAGGGAGGGACTAGCGGCCCAAGAGACCCAGTACTTC. The encoded protein is CATSREGLAAQETQYF. Full variable domain (missing parts from reference TRBV15 and TRBJ2-5): DAMVIQNPRYQVTQFGKPVTLSCSQTLNHNVMYWYQQKSSQAPKLLFHYYDKDFNNEADTPDNFQSRRPNTSFCFLDIRSPGLGDTAMYLCATSREGLAAQETQYFGPGTRLLVL.

The V gene is TRBV4-3, the J gene TRBJ2-1; D is uncertain. V lost 0 bases to trimming and J lost 4 bases, with 13 bases between them. This CDR3 is built from 16 residues. Germline V gene data show CDR1 as LGHNA and CDR2 as YSLEER. In nucleotides, the CDR3 is TGCGCCAGCAGCCAAGAATATAGTCCCACGTACAATGAGCAGTTCTTC. This translates into CASSQEYSPTYNEQFF.

The V gene is TRBV4-2, the J gene TRBJ2-2; tentative D call: TRBD2 (6 bases). The CDR3 is 16 residues long. Germline CDR1 LGHNA, CDR2 YNFKEQ. Trimming stripped 0 bases from V and 7 bases from J, with 15 bases between. The CDR3 bases are TGTGCCAGCAGCCAAGAGGCCGGGAGAGGGGTCGGGGAGCTGTTTTTT. Translated: CASSQEAGRGVGELFF.

The CDR3 region is CASSLSGLAGGPGEQFF. The CDR3 DNA follows: TGTGCCAGCAGCCTATCGGGACTAGCGGGAGGGCCTGGTGAGCAGTTCTTC. This chain uses TRBV7-2 with TRBJ2-1; TRBD2 matches at 16 bases. The CDR3 length is 17 residues. The germline CDR1 and CDR2 sequences are SGHTA and FQGNSA. V dropped 5 bases and J dropped 9; count of bases not matched to a gene: 10.

The table lists this clone with a count of one. The CDR3 nucleotides are TGTGCCAGCAGTCGCAGTTACATGAACACTGAAGCTTTCTTT. It is translated as CASSRSYMNTEAFF. J is TRBJ1-1 and V is TRBV6-5; D is undetermined. The germline V gene has CDR1 MNHEY and CDR2 SVGAGI. The V gene lost 5 bases and the J gene lost 0 bases, with 10 bases spanning the gap. This CDR3 has 14 amino acids.

The V call is TRBV5-6, the J call TRBJ2-5, with D maybe TRBD2 (7 bases). This CDR3 comprises 13 residues. Trimming left V 2 bases short and J 4 bases short, with 9 bases between. From germline, CDR1 is SGHDT and CDR2 YYEEEE. DNA of the CDR3: TGTGCCAGCAGCTTAAGGGGGGGAGAGACCCAGTACTTC. Amino acids: CASSLRGGETQYF.

The chain couples TRBV29-1 to TRBJ2-5, with D possibly matching TRBD1 (5 bases). Germline V CDR1 and CDR2: SQVTM, ANQGSEA. The CDR3 is made up of 12 amino acids. Trimming stripped 4 bases from V and 4 bases from J, with 10 bases between. The CDR3 region has the DNA TGCAGCGTTGGGACACGAGGAGAGACCCAGTACTTC. Translated: CSVGTRGETQYF. The whole variable domain, filled in from reference TRBV29-1 and TRBJ2-5, reads SAVISQKPSRDICQRGTSLTIQCQVDSQVTMMFWYRQQPGQSLTLIATANQGSEATYESGFVIDKFPISRPNLTFSTLTVSNMSPEDSSIYLCSVGTRGETQYFGPGTRLLVL.